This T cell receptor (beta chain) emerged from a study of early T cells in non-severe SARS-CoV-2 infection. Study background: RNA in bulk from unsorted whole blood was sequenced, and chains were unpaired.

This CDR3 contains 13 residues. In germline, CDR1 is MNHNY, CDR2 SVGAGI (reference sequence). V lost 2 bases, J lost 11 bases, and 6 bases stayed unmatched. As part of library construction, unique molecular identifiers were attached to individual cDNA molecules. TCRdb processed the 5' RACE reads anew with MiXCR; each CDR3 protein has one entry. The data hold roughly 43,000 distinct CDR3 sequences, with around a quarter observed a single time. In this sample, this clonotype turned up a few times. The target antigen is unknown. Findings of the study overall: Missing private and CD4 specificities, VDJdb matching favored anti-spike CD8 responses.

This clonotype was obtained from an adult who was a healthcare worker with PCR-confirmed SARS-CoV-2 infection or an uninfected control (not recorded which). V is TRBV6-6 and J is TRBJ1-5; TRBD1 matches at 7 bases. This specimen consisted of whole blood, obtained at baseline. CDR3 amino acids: CASSYPGGRSQHF. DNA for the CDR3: TGTGCCAGCAGTTACCCAGGGGGTAGGTCCCAGCATTTT.